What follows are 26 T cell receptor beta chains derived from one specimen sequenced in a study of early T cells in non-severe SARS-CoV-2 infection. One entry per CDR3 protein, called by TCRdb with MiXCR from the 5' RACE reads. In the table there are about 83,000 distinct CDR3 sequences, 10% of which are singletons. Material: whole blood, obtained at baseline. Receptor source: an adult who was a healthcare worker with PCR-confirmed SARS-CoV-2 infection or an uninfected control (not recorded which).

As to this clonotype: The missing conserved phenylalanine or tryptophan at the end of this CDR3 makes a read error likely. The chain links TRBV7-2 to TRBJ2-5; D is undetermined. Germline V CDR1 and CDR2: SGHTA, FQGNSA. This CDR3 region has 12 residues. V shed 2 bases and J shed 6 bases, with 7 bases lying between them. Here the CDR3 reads CASSLSRKTQYY. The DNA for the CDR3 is TGTGCCAGCAGCTTAAGTCGGAAGACCCAGTACTAC.

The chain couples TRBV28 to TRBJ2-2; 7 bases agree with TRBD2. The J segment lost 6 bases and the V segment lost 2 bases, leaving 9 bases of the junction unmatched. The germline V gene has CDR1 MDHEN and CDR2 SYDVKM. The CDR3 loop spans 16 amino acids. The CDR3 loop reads CASSLLTPTSSGELFF. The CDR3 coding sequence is TGTGCCAGCAGTTTACTCACCCCGACTAGCTCCGGGGAGCTGTTTTTT.

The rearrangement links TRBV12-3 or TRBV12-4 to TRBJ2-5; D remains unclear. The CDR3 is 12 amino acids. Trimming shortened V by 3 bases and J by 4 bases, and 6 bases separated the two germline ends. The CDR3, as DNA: TGTGCCAGCAGTTTGACCGGAGAGACCCAGTACTTC. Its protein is CASSLTGETQYF.

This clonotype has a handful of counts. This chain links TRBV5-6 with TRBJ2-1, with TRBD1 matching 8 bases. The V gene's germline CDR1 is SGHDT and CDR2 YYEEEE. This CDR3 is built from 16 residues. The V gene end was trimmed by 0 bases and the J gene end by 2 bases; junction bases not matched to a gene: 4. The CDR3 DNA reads TGTGCCAGCAGCTTGGCAGGGGGCTCAACCTACAATGAGCAGTTCTTC. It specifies CASSLAGGSTYNEQFF.

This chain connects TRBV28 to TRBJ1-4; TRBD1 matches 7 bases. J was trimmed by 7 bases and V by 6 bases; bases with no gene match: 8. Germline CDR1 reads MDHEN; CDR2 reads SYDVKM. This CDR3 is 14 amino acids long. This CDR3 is CASRAGTETEKLFF. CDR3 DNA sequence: TGTGCCAGCAGAGCCGGGACAGAGACTGAAAAACTGTTTTTT. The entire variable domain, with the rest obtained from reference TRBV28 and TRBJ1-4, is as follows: DVKVTQSSRYLVKRTGEKVFLECVQDMDHENMFWYRQDPGLGLRLIYFSYDVKMKEKGDIPEGYSVSREKKERFSLILESASTNQTSMYLCASRAGTETEKLFFGSGTQLSVL.

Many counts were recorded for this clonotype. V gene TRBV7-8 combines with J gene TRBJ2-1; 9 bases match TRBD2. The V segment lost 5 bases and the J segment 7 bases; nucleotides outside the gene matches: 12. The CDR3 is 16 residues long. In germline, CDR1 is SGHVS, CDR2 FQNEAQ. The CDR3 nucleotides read TGTGCCAGCAGCCCCAGACTAGCGGACCTGAGGAATGAGCAGTTCTTC. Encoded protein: CASSPRLADLRNEQFF.

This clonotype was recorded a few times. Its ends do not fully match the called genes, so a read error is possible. CDR3 protein: CASSWDSNYRYTF. For the CDR3, the DNA is TGTGCCAGCAGCTGGGACAGCAACTATCGCTACACCTTC. V and J are TRBV7-9 and TRBJ1-2, with 7 bases lining up with TRBD1. Germline V gene lookup returns CDR1 SEHNR and CDR2 FQNEAQ (reference sequence). This CDR3 region has 13 residues.

CDR3 in DNA: TGTGCCAGCACCCATGGGGGGTACCAAGAGACCCAGTACTTC. Amino acids: CASTHGGYQETQYF. This chain connects TRBV7-9 to TRBJ2-5; the D gene is possibly TRBD2 (6 bases). Germline CDR1 reads SEHNR; CDR2 reads FQNEAQ (reference sequence). V was trimmed by 7 bases and J by 0 bases, leaving 12 bases between them. This CDR3 comprises 14 residues. Drawing the rest from reference TRBV7-9 and TRBJ2-5, the complete variable domain is DTGVSQNPRHKITKRGQNVTFRCDPISEHNRLYWYRQTLGQGPEFLTYFQNEAQLEKSRLLSDRFSAERPKGSFSTLEIQRTEQGDSAMYLCASTHGGYQETQYFGPGTRLLVL.

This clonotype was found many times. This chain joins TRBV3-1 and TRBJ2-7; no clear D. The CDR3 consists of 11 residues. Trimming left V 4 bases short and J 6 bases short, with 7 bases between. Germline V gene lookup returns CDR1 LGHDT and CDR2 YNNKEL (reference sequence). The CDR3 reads CASSLTGEQYF. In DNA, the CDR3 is TGTGCCAGCAGCCTAACGGGCGAGCAGTACTTC.

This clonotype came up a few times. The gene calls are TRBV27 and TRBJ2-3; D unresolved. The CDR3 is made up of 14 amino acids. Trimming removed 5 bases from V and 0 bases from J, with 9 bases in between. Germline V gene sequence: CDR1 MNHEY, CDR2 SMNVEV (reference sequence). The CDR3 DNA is TGTGCCAGCAGTCGCCTCACTAGCACAGATACGCAGTATTTT. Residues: CASSRLTSTDTQYF.

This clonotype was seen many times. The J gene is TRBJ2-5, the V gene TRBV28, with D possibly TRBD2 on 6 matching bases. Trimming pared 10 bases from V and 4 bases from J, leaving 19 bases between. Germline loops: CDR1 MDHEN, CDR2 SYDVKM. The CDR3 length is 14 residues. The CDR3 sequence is CATGGGERGETQYF. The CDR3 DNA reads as TGTGCCACTGGGGGAGGTGAGAGAGGAGAGACCCAGTACTTC.

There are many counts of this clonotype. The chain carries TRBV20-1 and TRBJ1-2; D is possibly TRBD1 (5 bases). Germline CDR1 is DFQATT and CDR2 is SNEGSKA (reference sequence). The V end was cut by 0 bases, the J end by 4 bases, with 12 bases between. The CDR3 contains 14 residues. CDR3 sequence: CSARDAGVGYGYTF. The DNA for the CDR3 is TGCAGTGCTAGAGATGCGGGGGTAGGCTATGGCTACACCTTC.

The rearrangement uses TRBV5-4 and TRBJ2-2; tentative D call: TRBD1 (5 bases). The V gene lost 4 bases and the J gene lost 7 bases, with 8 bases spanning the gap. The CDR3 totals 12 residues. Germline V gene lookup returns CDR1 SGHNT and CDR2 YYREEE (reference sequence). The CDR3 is CASSRQSGELFF. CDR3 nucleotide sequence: TGTGCCAGCAGCCGACAGAGCGGGGAGCTGTTTTTT. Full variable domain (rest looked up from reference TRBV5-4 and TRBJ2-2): ETGVTQSPTHLIKTRGQQVTLRCSSQSGHNTVSWYQQALGQGPQFIFQYYREEENGRGNFPPRFSGLQFPNYSSELNVNALELDDSALYLCASSRQSGELFFGEGSRLTVL.

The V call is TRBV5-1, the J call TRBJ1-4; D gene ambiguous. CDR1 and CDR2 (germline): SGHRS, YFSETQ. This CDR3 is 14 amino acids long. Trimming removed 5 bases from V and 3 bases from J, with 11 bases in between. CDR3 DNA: TGCGCCAGCAGGACGAGCAGTCCTAATGAAAAACTGTTTTTT. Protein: CASRTSSPNEKLFF.

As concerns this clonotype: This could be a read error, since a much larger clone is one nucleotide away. CDR3 nucleotide sequence: TGCGCCAACAGTGTTAAGCCTTCGAGCTCCTACAATGAGCAGTTCTTC. It is translated as CANSVKPSSSYNEQFF. This chain joins TRBV10-1 and TRBJ2-1; D is uncertain. The CDR3 loop spans 16 amino acids. Germline V gives CDR1 WNHNN, CDR2 SYGVQD (reference sequence).

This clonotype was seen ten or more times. DNA of the CDR3: TGTGCCATCAGTGAGGCAGGAGGGGGCAATCAGCCCCAGCATTTT. Translating gives CAISEAGGGNQPQHF. This sequence joins TRBV10-3 and TRBJ1-5, with a tentative D call TRBD1 (5 bases). Germline CDR1 and CDR2: ENHRY and SYGVKD. The CDR3 runs to 15 residues. Trimming took off 2 bases at V and 2 bases at J, with 10 bases between the two ends.

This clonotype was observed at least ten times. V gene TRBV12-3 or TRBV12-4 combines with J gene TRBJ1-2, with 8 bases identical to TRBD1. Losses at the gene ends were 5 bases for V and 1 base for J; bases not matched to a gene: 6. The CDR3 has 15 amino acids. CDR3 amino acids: CASSPRTGFNYGYTF. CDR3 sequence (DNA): TGTGCCAGCAGTCCAAGGACAGGGTTTAACTATGGCTACACCTTC.

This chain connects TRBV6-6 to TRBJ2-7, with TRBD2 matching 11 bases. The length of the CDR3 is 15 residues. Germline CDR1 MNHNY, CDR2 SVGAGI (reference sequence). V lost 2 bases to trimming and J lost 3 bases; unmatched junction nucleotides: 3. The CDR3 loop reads CASSYPTSGSYEQYF. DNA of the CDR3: TGTGCCAGCAGTTACCCCACTAGCGGGAGCTACGAGCAGTACTTC.

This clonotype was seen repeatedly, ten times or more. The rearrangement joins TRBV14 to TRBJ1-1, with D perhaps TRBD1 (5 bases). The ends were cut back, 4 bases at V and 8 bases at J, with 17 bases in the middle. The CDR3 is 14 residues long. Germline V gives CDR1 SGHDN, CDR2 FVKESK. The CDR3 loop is CASSLQPGPLEAFF. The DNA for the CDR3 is TGTGCCAGCAGCCTTCAACCGGGACCTCTCGAAGCTTTCTTT.

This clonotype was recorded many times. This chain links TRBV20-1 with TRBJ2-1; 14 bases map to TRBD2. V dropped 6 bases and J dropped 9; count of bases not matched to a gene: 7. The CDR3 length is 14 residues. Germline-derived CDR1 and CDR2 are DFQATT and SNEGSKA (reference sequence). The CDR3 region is CSAPGTSGRLEQFF. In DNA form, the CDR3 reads TGCAGTGCCCCCGGGACTAGCGGGAGACTTGAGCAGTTCTTC.

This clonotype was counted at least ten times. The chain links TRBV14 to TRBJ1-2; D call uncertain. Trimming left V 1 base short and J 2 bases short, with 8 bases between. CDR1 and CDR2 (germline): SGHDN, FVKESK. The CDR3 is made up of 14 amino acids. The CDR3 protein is CASSQVGRNYGYTF. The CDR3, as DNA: TGTGCCAGCAGCCAAGTAGGGAGAAACTATGGCTACACCTTC.

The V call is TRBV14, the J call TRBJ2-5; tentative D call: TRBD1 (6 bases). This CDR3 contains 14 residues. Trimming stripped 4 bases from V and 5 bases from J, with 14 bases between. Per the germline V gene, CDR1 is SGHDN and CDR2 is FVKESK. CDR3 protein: CASSRTDGYETQYF. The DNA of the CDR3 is TGTGCCAGCAGCCGGACAGACGGTTACGAGACCCAGTACTTC. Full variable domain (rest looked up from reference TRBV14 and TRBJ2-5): EAGVTQFPSHSVIEKGQTVTLRCDPISGHDNLYWYRRVMGKEIKFLLHFVKESKQDESGMPNNRFLAERTGGTYSTLKVQPAELEDSGVYFCASSRTDGYETQYFGPGTRLLVL.

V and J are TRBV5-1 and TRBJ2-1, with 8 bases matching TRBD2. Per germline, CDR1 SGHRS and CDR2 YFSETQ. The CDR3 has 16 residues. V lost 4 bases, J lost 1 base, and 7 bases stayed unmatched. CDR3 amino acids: CASSTQPSGSYNEQFF. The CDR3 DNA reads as TGCGCCAGCAGCACCCAACCTAGCGGGTCCTACAATGAGCAGTTCTTC.

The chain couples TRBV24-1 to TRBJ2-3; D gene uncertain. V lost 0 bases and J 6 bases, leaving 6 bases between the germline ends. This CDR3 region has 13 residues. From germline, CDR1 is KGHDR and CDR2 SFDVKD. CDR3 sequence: CATSDLRGDTQYF. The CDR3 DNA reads TGTGCCACCAGTGATTTGCGAGGCGATACGCAGTATTTT.

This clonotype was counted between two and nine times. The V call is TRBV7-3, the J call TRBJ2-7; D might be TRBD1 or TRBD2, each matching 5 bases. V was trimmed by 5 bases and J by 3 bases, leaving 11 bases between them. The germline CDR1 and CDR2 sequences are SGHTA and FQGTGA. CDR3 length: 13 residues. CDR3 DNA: TGTGCCAGCAGCACAAGGGACGGCTACGAGCAGTACTTC. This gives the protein CASSTRDGYEQYF.

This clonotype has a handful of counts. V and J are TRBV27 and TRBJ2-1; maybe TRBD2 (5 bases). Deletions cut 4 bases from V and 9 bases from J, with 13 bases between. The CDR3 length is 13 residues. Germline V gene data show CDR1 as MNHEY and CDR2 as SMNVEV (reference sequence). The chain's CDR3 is CASSSFIEGEQFF. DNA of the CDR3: TGTGCCAGCAGTTCCTTTATAGAGGGTGAGCAGTTCTTC.